This T cell receptor (beta chain) is drawn from a study of blood T cell repertoires in COVID-19. Across the study: Acute-phase and convalescent COVID-19 samples originated in the United States, Italy and Spain.

Trimming stripped 4 bases from V and 1 base from J, with 19 bases between. Germline values: CDR1 MNHEY, CDR2 SVGEGT. The length of the CDR3 is 17 residues. The repertoire was sequenced with immunoSEQ multiplex PCR; TCRdb's copy has only in-frame clones and lacks some. The sample carries roughly 200,000 clones, approximately 90% recorded once. This TCR came from a woman in her 30s who had recovered from COVID-19. The V and J genes are TRBV6-2 or TRBV6-3 and TRBJ1-1; D not resolved. The sequencing input was PBMCs or T cells enriched from blood (not recorded which). This CDR3 is CASSSKSSWAANTEAFF. The CDR3 region has the DNA TGTGCCAGCAGTTCAAAGTCTTCCTGGGCCGCGAACACTGAAGCTTTCTTT.